The 25 T cell receptor beta chains below were found in one sample sequenced in a study of blood T cells in healthy people across ages. With a J-beta primer mix and a sample-barcoded 5' primer, a second PCR ran roughly 6 to 11 cycles. Using its own MiXCR run on the 5' RACE reads, TCRdb lists one record per CDR3 protein. This table has about 670,000 distinct CDR3 sequences, around 38% appearing once. The sample was blood. These TCRs come from a man of 80 years or more in good health.

The rearrangement links TRBV19 to TRBJ2-1; TRBD2 matches 8 bases. With V trimmed by 6 bases and J by 5 bases, 9 bases remained unmatched. CDR3 length: 15 residues. Germline loops: CDR1 LNHDA, CDR2 SQIVND (reference sequence). The CDR3 coding sequence is TGTGCCAGTAGCCCCGGGACTAGGGTTCACAATGAGCAGTTCTTC. This codes for CASSPGTRVHNEQFF. Based on the CDR3 plus reference TRBV19 and TRBJ2-1, the full variable domain is DGGITQSPKYLFRKEGQNVTLSCEQNLNHDAMYWYRQDPGQGLRLIYYSQIVNDFQKGDIAEGYSVSREKKESFPLTVTSAQKNPTAFYLCASSPGTRVHNEQFFGPGTRLTVL.

The chain employs TRBV5-4 and TRBJ2-1; D call uncertain. The CDR3 sequence is 14 residues long. Germline loops: CDR1 SGHNT, CDR2 YYREEE (reference sequence). The ends were cut back, 7 bases at V and 6 bases at J, with 17 bases in the middle. The CDR3 region is CASDQAGSGNEQFF. Here the CDR3 DNA reads TGTGCCAGCGACCAGGCAGGAAGTGGCAATGAGCAGTTCTTC. Filled out from reference TRBV5-4 and TRBJ2-1, the complete variable domain reads ETGVTQSPTHLIKTRGQQVTLRCSSQSGHNTVSWYQQALGQGPQFIFQYYREEENGRGNFPPRFSGLQFPNYSSELNVNALELDDSALYLCASDQAGSGNEQFFGPGTRLTVL.

This chain uses TRBV6-5 with TRBJ2-7, with a weak D call TRBD1 (6 bases). This CDR3 contains 17 residues. Trimming left V 0 bases short and J 5 bases short, with 20 bases between. CDR1 and CDR2 from the germline V gene are MNHEY and SVGAGI. This CDR3 is CASSYSIGPGVLDEQYF. CDR3 coding DNA: TGTGCCAGCAGTTACTCAATCGGGCCAGGGGTCTTGGACGAGCAGTACTTC.

The chain recombines TRBV5-3 with TRBJ2-1, with 12 bases lining up with TRBD2. TRBV5-3 has ORF status, its function being uncertain. This CDR3 has 16 residues. V lost 4 bases, J lost 7 bases, and 9 bases stayed unmatched. The CDR3 DNA sequence: TGTGCCAGAAGCGCGACTAGCGGGAGCAATTCAAATGAGCAGTTCTTC. This gives the protein CARSATSGSNSNEQFF.

In this sample, this clonotype turned up many times. V is TRBV7-2 and J is TRBJ2-4, with 12 bases that match TRBD2. CDR1 and CDR2 (germline): SGHTA, FQGNSA. The CDR3 loop spans 16 amino acids. The V segment lost 6 bases and the J segment 8 bases; nucleotides outside the gene matches: 11. CDR3 in amino acids: CASRFGLAGPTDIQYF. The DNA of the CDR3 is TGTGCCAGCAGGTTCGGACTAGCGGGACCCACGGACATTCAGTACTTC.

The rearrangement uses TRBV18 and TRBJ2-4, with 10 bases fitting TRBD1. CDR1 and CDR2 from the germline V gene are KGHSH and LQKENI. The CDR3 loop spans 18 amino acids. V gave up 3 bases and J gave up 2 bases; unmatched junction bases: 10. The CDR3 DNA reads TGTGCCAGCTCACCCTCTTCGGGACAGGGGCGATCCAAAAACATTCAGTACTTC. This sequence encodes CASSPSSGQGRSKNIQYF.

This chain joins TRBV7-2 and TRBJ2-1, with 7 bases lining up with TRBD1. CDR1 is SGHTA and CDR2 is FQGNSA in the germline V gene. The CDR3 totals 18 residues. Trimming at V came to 0 bases and at J to 10 bases, leaving 18 bases not matched to a gene. The CDR3 is CASSLAGGNIKSVGEQFF. CDR3 coding DNA: TGTGCCAGCAGCTTAGCAGGGGGCAACATAAAAAGCGTAGGGGAGCAGTTCTTC.

J is TRBJ2-7 and V is TRBV27; unclear D gene. The V gene lost 6 bases and the J gene lost 7 bases, with 19 bases spanning the gap. CDR1 is MNHEY, CDR2 SMNVEV, per germline (reference sequence). This CDR3 is built from 14 residues. The CDR3 sequence is CASRLLLYHNEQYF. CDR3 nucleotide sequence: TGTGCCAGCAGGTTACTACTCTACCACAATGAGCAGTACTTC.

In its sample, this clonotype was seen a few times. Here the CDR3 reads CASRREGASFEQYF. The CDR3 DNA reads as TGTGCCAGTAGGAGAGAGGGGGCTTCGTTCGAGCAGTACTTC. V and J are TRBV19 and TRBJ2-7; 7 nucleotides match TRBD1. CDR1 LNHDA and CDR2 SQIVND come from the germline V gene (reference sequence). CDR3 length equals 14 residues. After removal of 6 bases from V and 6 bases from J, the junction contained 11 bases not matched to a gene.

The V and J genes are TRBV28 and TRBJ1-2; the match to TRBD1 covers 9 bases. This CDR3 is 13 amino acids long. After removal of 6 bases from V and 5 bases from J, the junction contained 4 bases not matched to a gene. Germline values: CDR1 MDHEN, CDR2 SYDVKM. The CDR3 spells CASRPGTGYGYTF. The CDR3 nucleotides are TGTGCCAGCAGACCAGGGACAGGGTATGGCTACACCTTC.

This clonotype was detected once. The genes are TRBV24-1 and TRBJ2-5; 14 positions match TRBD2. J was trimmed by 11 bases and V by 1 base; bases with no gene match: 8. The CDR3 sequence is 16 residues long. Germline V lookup: CDR1 KGHDR, CDR2 SFDVKD. DNA of the CDR3: TGTGCCACCAGTGATTTAAGGACTAGCGGGAGGAATGAGCAGTACTTC. Translated, it gives CATSDLRTSGRNEQYF.

Worth noting for this clonotype: A single base separates this from a much larger clone, so it may be a read error. V is TRBV29-1 and J is TRBJ2-1; 10 positions agree with TRBD2. Germline V gene sequence: CDR1 SQVTM, CDR2 ANQGSEA. This CDR3 has 16 residues. The CDR3 protein is CSVEPLAGVAYKEQFF. CDR3 DNA sequence: TGCAGCGTTGAACCGCTAGCGGGAGTAGCCTACAAGGAGCAGTTCTTC.

Only a few counts were recorded for this clonotype. The chain is built from TRBV6-2 or TRBV6-3 and TRBJ2-3; 9 nucleotides match TRBD1. Germline CDR1 and CDR2: MNHEY and SVGEGT. Trimming at V came to 8 bases and at J to 3 bases, leaving 3 bases not matched to a gene. The length of the CDR3 is 13 residues. The CDR3 loop is CASRTGVTDTQYF. In nucleotides, the CDR3 is TGTGCCAGCCGGACAGGGGTAACAGATACGCAGTATTTT.

The chain is built from TRBV7-9 and TRBJ2-6, with a weak D call TRBD1 (6 bases). CDR3 length: 17 residues. From germline, CDR1 is SEHNR and CDR2 FQNEAQ (reference sequence). Between the trimmed V and J ends, which lost 11 bases and 2 bases, there was a span of 22 bases. CDR3 sequence (DNA): TGTGCCCCCGATCCTCCTAAAGCAGGGGCTGGGGCCAACGTCCTGACTTTC. Translating it yields CAPDPPKAGAGANVLTF.

The chain joins TRBV2 to TRBJ2-1; TRBD2 agrees at 11 bases. The CDR3 has 14 amino acids. Germline CDR1 SNHLY, CDR2 FYNNEI. The V segment lost 2 bases and the J segment 9 bases; nucleotides outside the gene matches: 3. The DNA of the CDR3 is TGTGCCAGCAGTGAAAATAGCGGGAGGGGTGAGCAGTTCTTC. Protein sequence: CASSENSGRGEQFF.

The genes are TRBV20-1 and TRBJ2-1; maybe TRBD1 (6 bases). V was cut by 5 bases and J by 9 bases, with 26 bases left in between. The germline gives CDR1 DFQATT, CDR2 SNEGSKA (reference sequence). This CDR3 contains 16 residues. Here the CDR3 DNA reads TGCAGTGCTCACCGGCGGTCTATCCGCTCCAGGGGTGAGCAGTTCTTC. Amino acid sequence: CSAHRRSIRSRGEQFF.

The rearrangement uses TRBV7-2 and TRBJ1-5; D might be TRBD1 (5 bases). The CDR3 has 13 amino acids. V lost 5 bases to trimming and J lost 7 bases, with 12 bases between them. Germline CDR1 is SGHTA and CDR2 is FQGNSA. The CDR3 sequence: CASSRDGGQPQHF. CDR3 in DNA: TGTGCCAGCAGCCGGGACGGGGGACAGCCCCAGCATTTT.

The chain recombines TRBV7-2 with TRBJ2-3, with D perhaps matching TRBD1 (5 bases). The CDR3 has 15 residues. Germline CDR1 SGHTA, CDR2 FQGNSA. Trimming cost V 7 bases and J 0 bases, with 14 bases left between them. The CDR3 is CASTLDTLSTDTQYF. In DNA, the CDR3 is TGTGCCAGCACGCTGGACACGTTAAGCACAGATACGCAGTATTTT.

This clonotype was seen ten or more times. The chain employs TRBV3-1 and TRBJ2-7, with 10 bases fitting TRBD2. Trimming took 1 base from V and 4 from J; bases not matched to a gene: 4. CDR1 and CDR2 from the germline V gene are LGHDT and YNNKEL (reference sequence). This CDR3 is built from 15 residues. The CDR3 is CASSQASGSLYEQYF. In DNA form, the CDR3 reads TGTGCCAGCAGCCAAGCTAGCGGGAGTCTTTACGAGCAGTACTTC.

The V and J genes are TRBV6-2 or TRBV6-3 and TRBJ1-2; D not resolved. Trimming shortened V by 6 bases and J by 3 bases, and 11 bases separated the two germline ends. This CDR3 contains 13 residues. CDR1 and CDR2 (germline): MNHEY, SVGEGT. This CDR3 is CASSPESYYGYTF. CDR3 DNA sequence: TGTGCCAGCAGCCCCGAGAGTTACTATGGCTACACCTTC.

This clonotype came up a few times. The chain employs TRBV10-3 and TRBJ2-3; TRBD2 might be the D (7 bases). Germline V CDR1 and CDR2: ENHRY, SYGVKD. The CDR3 consists of 17 residues. The ends were cut back, 7 bases at V and 0 bases at J, with 20 bases in the middle. CDR3 loop: CAIKDEGGRGSTDTQYF. CDR3 DNA sequence: TGTGCCATCAAGGACGAGGGGGGGCGTGGTAGCACAGATACGCAGTATTTT.

This CDR3 is CSAVKSGTGAGMGTYEQYF. In DNA, the CDR3 is TGCAGTGCCGTCAAGTCTGGGACAGGGGCAGGCATGGGCACCTACGAGCAGTACTTC. This chain connects TRBV20-1 to TRBJ2-5; TRBD1 matches at 10 bases. The assigned J gene may be wrong: the sequence end matches TRBJ2-7 better. Germline V gives CDR1 DFQATT, CDR2 SNEGSKA (reference sequence). CDR3 length equals 19 residues.

This chain uses TRBV12-3 or TRBV12-4 with TRBJ2-7; 7 bases are a match to TRBD1. CDR3 length: 14 amino acids. The V segment lost 6 bases and the J segment 0 bases; nucleotides outside the gene matches: 5. The CDR3: CASSYDRDSYEQYF. Written as DNA, the CDR3 is TGTGCCAGCAGCTACGACAGGGACTCCTACGAGCAGTACTTC.

V and J are TRBV2 and TRBJ1-6; D ambiguous. The CDR3 runs 13 residues. The V and J ends lost 3 bases and 9 bases respectively, with 9 bases between them. Germline assignment: CDR1 SNHLY and CDR2 FYNNEI. CDR3 DNA: TGTGCCAGCAGTGACTTTGGGGTTTCACCCCTCCACTTT. Encoded protein: CASSDFGVSPLHF.

The chain has TRBV5-1 and TRBJ2-1; TRBD1 matches at 7 bases. The CDR3 consists of 14 residues. The ends lost 3 bases at V and 3 bases at J; junction bases unmatched: 3. Germline loops: CDR1 SGHRS, CDR2 YFSETQ. For the CDR3, the DNA is TGCGCCAGCAGCTCTTCAGGGGGCTACAATGAGCAGTTCTTC. Translating it yields CASSSSGGYNEQFF. Complete variable domain (other parts from reference TRBV5-1 and TRBJ2-1): KAGVTQTPRYLIKTRGQQVTLSCSPISGHRSVSWYQQTPGQGLQFLFEYFSETQRNKGNFPGRFSGRQFSNSRSEMNVSTLELGDSALYLCASSSSGGYNEQFFGPGTRLTVL.